This T cell receptor beta chain was found in a study of graft-versus-host responses after intestinal transplantation. The overall study: Transplants were multivisceral, liver-intestinal, or isolated intestinal. Every one of the recipients received anti-thymocyte globulin induction and afterwards took tacrolimus and steroids for 3 to 4 years. Findings and caveats of the study: Ileal or blood samples showed some GvH clones first, and such clones were also found in recipient marrow. There was an association between peak levels of circulating GvH clones and early post-transplant HvG declines.

About this clone: Its specificity is unknown.

The CDR3 sequence is 14 residues long. Looked up from germline, CDR1 is SEHNR and CDR2 is FQNEAQ (reference sequence). With 3 bases removed from V and 0 bases from J, the gap between germline ends came to 6 bases. The assay was immunoSEQ multiplex PCR, and TCRdb's table has in-frame clones only and misses some. The sample consists of around 29,000 clones, 87% of them appearing once. The specimen comprised PBMCs, sampled around 480 days after intestinal transplantation. This TCR derives from a human patient who received an intestinal transplant, so some T cells may come from the graft donor. This chain links TRBV7-9 with TRBJ2-1; D perhaps matches TRBD2 (6 bases). The CDR3 DNA reads as TGTGCCAGCAGCTTCGGGGGCTCCTACAATGAGCAGTTCTTC. It encodes CASSFGGSYNEQFF.